Listed below are T cell receptor beta chains from one sample, sequenced in a study of blood T cell repertoires in COVID-19. Clones were read by immunoSEQ multiplex PCR, and TCRdb kept only the in-frame ones, dropping some. The sample lists about 170,000 clones, about 85% occurring once. Sequences were obtained from peripheral blood. These receptors all stem from a man aged 55-75 years who had recovered from COVID-19. Each CDR3 is given with its conserved first and last residue.

j_call v_call cdr3_aa
TRBJ2-1 TRBV27 CASSAGTSGYNEQFF
TRBJ2-5 TRBV7-3 CASSLAAQGAGETQYF
TRBJ2-1 TRBV11-2 CASTQGQADYNEQFF
TRBJ2-3 TRBV7-2 CASLGGAYLSF
TRBJ2-1 TRBV24-1 CATSDWDSSYNEQFF
TRBJ1-5 TRBV4-2 CASSQDRIRQHQPQHF
TRBJ2-5 TRBV7-3 CASSLGLRGVAETQYF
TRBJ1-4 TRBV2 CASTQAIEKLFF
TRBJ2-3 TRBV7-9 CASNPLGGGSTDTQYF
TRBJ1-1 TRBV6-5 CASSYQGRLTEAFF
TRBJ1-2 TRBV6-5 CASSQTGAYGYTF
TRBJ1-1 TRBV30 CAWRVWGGDTEAFF
TRBJ2-7 TRBV6-5 CASSFGTGVYEQYF
TRBJ2-1 TRBV4-2 CASSQGSRENNEQFF
TRBJ2-7 TRBV6-2/TRBV6-3 CASSPSGSIYEQYF
TRBJ2-3 TRBV2 CASSWTTSTDTQYF
TRBJ1-2 TRBV6-5 CASGTPRHGYTF
TRBJ1-2 TRBV10-3 CASGQGSGYGYTF
TRBJ1-2 TRBV7-2 CASSLVQGNGYTF
TRBJ1-3 TRBV15 CATSREISTSTTGNTIYF
TRBJ1-1 TRBV12-3/TRBV12-4 CASRRQGVGEAFF
TRBJ2-7 TRBV19 CASSIVSTGIPYEQYF
TRBJ2-3 TRBV4-1 CASSQDRASGGTDTQYF
TRBJ2-1 TRBV5-4 CASSKQVGLINEQFF
TRBJ2-5 TRBV19 CASSTPGLAETQYF
TRBJ2-1 TRBV5-4 CASSPGQGSYNEQFF
TRBJ1-1 TRBV11-3 CASSLSGQGREAFF
TRBJ2-1 TRBV6-5 CASGQGKYNEQFF
TRBJ2-1 TRBV7-3 CASSLGASVEYNEQFF
TRBJ1-2 TRBV27 CASRGGVREANYGYTF
TRBJ2-1 TRBV9 CASSPLSGGQGYNEQFF
TRBJ1-5 TRBV5-6 CASSRKRGASNQPQHF
TRBJ1-1 TRBV6-5 CASTIFLGHPRAFF
TRBJ1-1 TRBV10-3 CAIRLQGGSEAFF
TRBJ2-3 TRBV11-1 CASTRRDSSTDTQYF
TRBJ1-5 TRBV6-1 CASSEQGPGGNQPQHF
TRBJ2-2 TRBV5-4 CASSFGRLDGELFF
TRBJ2-7 TRBV4-3 CASSQANLLGTASYEQYF
TRBJ1-1 TRBV5-8 CASSFGTGANTEAFF
TRBJ2-3 TRBV3-1/TRBV3-2 CASSPGTRDQYF